This is a list of T cell receptor beta chains from one sample in a study of CD4+ T cells in melanoma. The method was immunoSEQ multiplex PCR; TCRdb's version includes in-frame clones alone and lacks a portion of them. The sample shows approximately 14,000 clones, about 64% of them seen only once. Material: cells from a culture (not recorded whether cultured in vitro). All receptors come from a human donor with melanoma. The CDR3 runs from the conserved cysteine through the conserved F or W. D genes are given only for firm matches. Clone size appears in some rows only: once, few, many, or a class for an expanded clone.

J | size | V | D | DNA | CDR3
TRBJ2-7 | NA | TRBV5-1 | TRBD1 | TGCGCCAGCAGCCCCGGGACAGGGTTCTCCTACGAGCAGTACTTC | CASSPGTGFSYEQYF
TRBJ2-3 | few | TRBV7-6 | NA | TGTGCCTTATGGTATTACCGGTACACAGATACGCAGTATTTT | CALWYYRYTDTQYF
TRBJ2-3 | NA | TRBV6-1 | NA | TGTGCCAGCAGTGTCTCAGGGGACCCCACAGATACGCAGTATTTT | CASSVSGDPTDTQYF
TRBJ2-5 | NA | TRBV11-2 | NA | TGTGCCAGCAGCTTAACGGTCGCAGGAGGGGAGACCCAGTACTTC | CASSLTVAGGETQYF
TRBJ2-7 | once | TRBV27 | NA | TGTGCCAGCAGTTCAGCCGGGACCAGCTCCTACGAGCAGTACTTC | CASSSAGTSSYEQYF
TRBJ1-1 | NA | TRBV29-1 | NA | TGCAGCGCTAGGACAGCCATGAACACTGAAGCTTTCTTT | CSARTAMNTEAFF
TRBJ2-2 | NA | TRBV5-1 | TRBD2 | TGCGCCAGCAGCTTGCTCGCGGGGGGACCCGGGGAGCTGTTTTTT | CASSLLAGGPGELFF
TRBJ2-3 | NA | TRBV5-1 | TRBD1 | TGCGCCAGCAGCTCACAGGGGGAGACAGATACGCAGTATTTT | CASSSQGETDTQYF
TRBJ2-5 | NA | TRBV5-1 | NA | TGCGCCAGCAGCTTCCAGGGTGAAGAGACCCAGTACTTC | CASSFQGEETQYF
TRBJ1-6 | few | TRBV19 | NA | TGTGCCAGTAGCTTCCGCGAAGGTTCACCCCTCCACTTT | CASSFREGSPLHF
TRBJ1-4 | NA | TRBV4-1 | NA | TGCGCCAGCAACTATCCGGGGGCAACTAATGAAAAACTGTTTTTT | CASNYPGATNEKLFF
TRBJ2-5 | NA | TRBV5-5 | NA | TGTGCCAGCAGCCCAGGGGTGCAAGAGACCCAGTACTTC | CASSPGVQETQYF
TRBJ1-5 | NA | TRBV6-6 | NA | TGTGCCAGCAGTGTCATGGCGTGGGGCAATCAGCCCCAGCATTTT | CASSVMAWGNQPQHF
TRBJ2-2 | NA | TRBV5-1 | NA | TGCGCCAGCAAGGGCACCGGGGAGCTGTTTTTT | CASKGTGELFF
TRBJ2-1 | few | TRBV5-1 | NA | TGCGCCAGCAGCTTTCGCCAGGGATCCTACAATGAGCAGTTCTTC | CASSFRQGSYNEQFF
TRBJ1-6 | NA | TRBV11-2 | NA | TGTGCCAGCAGCTTAAATGCCCCTTCACCCCTCCACTTT | CASSLNAPSPLHF
TRBJ2-5 | once | TRBV7-3 | NA | TGTGCCAGCAGCTTGGTCGCGAAAGAGACCCAGTACTTC | CASSLVAKETQYF
TRBJ2-3 | once | TRBV7-9 | NA | TGTGCCAGCAGCTTAGCGCGAAGGGATACGCAGTATTTT | CASSLARRDTQYF
TRBJ1-1 | few | TRBV6-1 | TRBD1 | TGTGCCAGCAGGAGACAGGGTTACACTGAAGCTTTCTTT | CASRRQGYTEAFF
TRBJ1-2 | few | TRBV5-4 | NA | TGTGCCAGCAGCTTGAAGGGGAACTATGGCTACACCTTC | CASSLKGNYGYTF
TRBJ1-2 | once | TRBV7-8 | TRBD1 | TGTGCCAGCAGCTTATTTGAGGGACAGGCGCTCACCTTC | CASSLFEGQALTF
TRBJ2-3 | NA | TRBV18 | NA | TGTGCCAGCTCCCCCACCCCAACCGTAGATACGCAGTATTTT | CASSPTPTVDTQYF
TRBJ2-7 | NA | TRBV18 | TRBD1 | TGTGCCAGCTCCCCGACAGGGGGGGACCTCGAGCAGTACTTC | CASSPTGGDLEQYF
TRBJ1-1 | NA | TRBV2 | NA | TGTGCCAGCAGTGGGCAGGGTGGGACTGAAGCTTTCTTT | CASSGQGGTEAFF
TRBJ1-5 | NA | TRBV7-2 | NA | TGTGCCAGCAGCTTAGACCCACGAAGGGGCAATCAGCCCCAGCATTTT | CASSLDPRRGNQPQHF
TRBJ1-1 | once | TRBV30 | TRBD1 | TGTGCCTGGAGTCCTCTGGACAGGTTCGAGGGGAACACTGAAGCTTTCTTT | CAWSPLDRFEGNTEAFF
TRBJ1-1 | NA | TRBV19 | TRBD1 | TGTGCCAGTAGCCGCGGACAGGGCATAATTGAAGCTTTCTTT | CASSRGQGIIEAFF
TRBJ1-1 | NA | TRBV5-4 | NA | TGTGCCAGCAGAGATCCAGGGGAGGCTGAAGCTTTCTTT | CASRDPGEAEAFF